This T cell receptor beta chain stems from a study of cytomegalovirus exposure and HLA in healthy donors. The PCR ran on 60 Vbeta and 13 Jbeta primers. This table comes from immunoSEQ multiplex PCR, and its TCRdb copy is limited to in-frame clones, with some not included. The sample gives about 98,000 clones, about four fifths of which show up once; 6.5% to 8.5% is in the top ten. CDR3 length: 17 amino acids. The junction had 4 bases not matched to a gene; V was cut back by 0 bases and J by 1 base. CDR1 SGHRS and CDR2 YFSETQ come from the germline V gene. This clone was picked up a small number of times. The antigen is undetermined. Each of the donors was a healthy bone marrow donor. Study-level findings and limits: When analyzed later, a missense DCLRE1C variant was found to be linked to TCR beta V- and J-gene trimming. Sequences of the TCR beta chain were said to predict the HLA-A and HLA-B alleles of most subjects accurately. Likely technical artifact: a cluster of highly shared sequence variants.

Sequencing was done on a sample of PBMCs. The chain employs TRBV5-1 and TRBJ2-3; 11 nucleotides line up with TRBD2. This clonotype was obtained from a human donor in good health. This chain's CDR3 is CASSLAVSGRGTDTQYF. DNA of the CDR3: TGCGCCAGCAGCTTGGCCGTTAGCGGGAGGGGCACAGATACGCAGTATTTT.